This T cell receptor (beta chain) was obtained from a study of beta chain features in type 1 diabetes. CDR3 size: 12 residues. CDR1 ENHRY and CDR2 SYGVKD come from the germline V gene. V gave up 8 bases and J gave up 6 bases; unmatched junction bases: 3. The single heparinised draw taken from each donor contained about 110 mL of blood on average. Findings and caveats of the study: Shortening of TCRB CDR3s, moderate but significant, appeared in all four CD4+ subsets of Type 1 diabetes patients.

This clone was detected only a few times. The antigen is not known. Expressed TCRB transcripts were sequenced after all isolated RNA was converted to cDNA. Profiled with immunoSEQ multiplex PCR; TCRdb holds only in-frame clones, not every one. The sample lists 25,000 to 30,000 clones; 56% were seen once. Sequenced sample: Tregs from blood. This chain links TRBV10-3 with TRBJ2-1, with 8 bases identical to TRBD1. This receptor was obtained from a woman between 18 and 29 years old with type 1 diabetes. CDR3 nucleotides: TGTGCCATCCAGGGGGCGGGCAATGAGCAGTTCTTC. Its translation is CAIQGAGNEQFF.